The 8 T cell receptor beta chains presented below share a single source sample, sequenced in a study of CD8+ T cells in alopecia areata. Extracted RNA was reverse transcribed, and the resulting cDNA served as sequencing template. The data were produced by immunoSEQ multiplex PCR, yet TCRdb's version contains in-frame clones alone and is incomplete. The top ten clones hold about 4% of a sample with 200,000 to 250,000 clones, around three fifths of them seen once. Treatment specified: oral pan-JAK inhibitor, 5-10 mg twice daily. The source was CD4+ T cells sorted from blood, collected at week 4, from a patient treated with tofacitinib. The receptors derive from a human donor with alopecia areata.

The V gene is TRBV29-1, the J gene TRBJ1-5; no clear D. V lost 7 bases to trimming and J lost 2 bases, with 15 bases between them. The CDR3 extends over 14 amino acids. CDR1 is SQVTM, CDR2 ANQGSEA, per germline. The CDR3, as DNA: TGCAGCGCCCAGATGTCGGACGGCAATCAGCCCCAGCATTTT. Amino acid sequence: CSAQMSDGNQPQHF.

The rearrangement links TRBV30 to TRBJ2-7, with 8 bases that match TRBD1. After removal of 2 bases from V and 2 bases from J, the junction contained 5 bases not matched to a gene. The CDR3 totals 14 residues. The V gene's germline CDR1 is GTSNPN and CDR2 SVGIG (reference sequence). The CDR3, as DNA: TGTGCCTGGAGTAGAGGACAGGGAGCCTACGAGCAGTACTTC. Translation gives CAWSRGQGAYEQYF.

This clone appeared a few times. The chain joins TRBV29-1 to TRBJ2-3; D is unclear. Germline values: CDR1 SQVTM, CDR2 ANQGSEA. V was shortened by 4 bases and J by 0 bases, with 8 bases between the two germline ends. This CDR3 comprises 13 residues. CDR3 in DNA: TGCAGCGTTGGAATATCTAGCACAGATACGCAGTATTTT. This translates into CSVGISSTDTQYF.

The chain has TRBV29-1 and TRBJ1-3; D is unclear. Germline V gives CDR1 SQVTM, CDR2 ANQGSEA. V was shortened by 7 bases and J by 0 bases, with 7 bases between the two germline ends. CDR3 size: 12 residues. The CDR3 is CSASNSGNTIYF. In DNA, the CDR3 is TGCAGCGCGAGCAACTCTGGAAACACCATATATTTT.

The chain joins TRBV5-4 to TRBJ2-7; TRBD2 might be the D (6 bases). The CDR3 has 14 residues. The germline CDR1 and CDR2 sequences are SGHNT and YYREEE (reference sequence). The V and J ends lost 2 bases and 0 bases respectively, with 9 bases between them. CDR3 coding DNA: TGTGCCAGCAGCTTTCGGGGGAGCTCCTACGAGCAGTACTTC. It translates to CASSFRGSSYEQYF.

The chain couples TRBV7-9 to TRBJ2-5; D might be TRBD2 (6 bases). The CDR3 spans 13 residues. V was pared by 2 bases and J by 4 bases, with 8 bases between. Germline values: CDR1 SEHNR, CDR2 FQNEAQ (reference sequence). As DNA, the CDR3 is TGTGCCAGCAGCTTACAGGGACTAGAGACCCAGTACTTC. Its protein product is CASSLQGLETQYF.

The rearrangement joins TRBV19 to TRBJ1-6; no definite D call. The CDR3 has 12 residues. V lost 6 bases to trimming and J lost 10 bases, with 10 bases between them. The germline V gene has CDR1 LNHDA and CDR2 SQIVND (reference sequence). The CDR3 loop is CASRLQGSPLHF. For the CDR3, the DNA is TGTGCCAGTAGACTACAAGGGTCACCCCTCCACTTT. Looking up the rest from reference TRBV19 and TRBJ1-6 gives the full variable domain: DGGITQSPKYLFRKEGQNVTLSCEQNLNHDAMYWYRQDPGQGLRLIYYSQIVNDFQKGDIAEGYSVSREKKESFPLTVTSAQKNPTAFYLCASRLQGSPLHFGNGTRLTVT.

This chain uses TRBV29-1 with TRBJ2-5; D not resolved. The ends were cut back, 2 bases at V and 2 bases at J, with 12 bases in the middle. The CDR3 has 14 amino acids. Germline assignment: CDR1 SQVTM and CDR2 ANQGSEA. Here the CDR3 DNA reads TGCAGCGTTGAACTGGTGGGGTCGCAAGAGACCCAGTACTTC. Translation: CSVELVGSQETQYF.